This T cell receptor beta chain is drawn from a study of early T cells in non-severe SARS-CoV-2 infection. Study at large: Sequenced bulk RNA came from whole blood that was unsorted, and chains were unpaired. Whole-study results and caveats: VDJdb matches were skewed toward anti-spike CD8 T cell responses.

This clonotype was seen at least ten times. The antigen is not known. Individual cDNA molecules were tagged with unique molecular identifiers. TCRdb itself ran the 5' RACE reads through MiXCR, one entry per CDR3 protein. Of 65,000 to 80,000 distinct CDR3 sequences listed, 9.5% to 15% are singletons. From germline, CDR1 is SGHAT and CDR2 FQNNGV. The CDR3 sequence is 11 residues long. Trimming shortened V by 6 bases and J by 9 bases, and 11 bases separated the two germline ends. The sample taken for sequencing was whole blood. The sequence was obtained from an adult who was a healthcare worker with PCR-confirmed SARS-CoV-2 infection or an uninfected control (not recorded which). The chain employs TRBV11-2 and TRBJ2-5; D gene unclear. The DNA of the CDR3 is TGTGCCAGCAGTTTCGCCGGGCCCCAGTACTTC. This codes for CASSFAGPQYF.